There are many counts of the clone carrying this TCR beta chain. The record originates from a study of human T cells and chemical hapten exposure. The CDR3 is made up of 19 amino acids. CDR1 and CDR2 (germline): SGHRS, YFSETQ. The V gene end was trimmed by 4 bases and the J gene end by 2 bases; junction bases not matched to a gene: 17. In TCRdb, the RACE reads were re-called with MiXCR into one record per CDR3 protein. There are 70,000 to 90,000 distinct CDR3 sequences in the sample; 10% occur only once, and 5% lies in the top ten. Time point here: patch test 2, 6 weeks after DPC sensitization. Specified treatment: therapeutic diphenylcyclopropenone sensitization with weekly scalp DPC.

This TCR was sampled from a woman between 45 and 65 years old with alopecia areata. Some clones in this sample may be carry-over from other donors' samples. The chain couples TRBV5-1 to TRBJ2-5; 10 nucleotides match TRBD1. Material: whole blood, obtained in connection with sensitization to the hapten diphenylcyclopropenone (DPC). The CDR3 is CASSHVKDRGRRTQETQYF. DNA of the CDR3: TGCGCCAGCAGCCATGTTAAGGACAGGGGGAGACGTACACAAGAGACCCAGTACTTC.